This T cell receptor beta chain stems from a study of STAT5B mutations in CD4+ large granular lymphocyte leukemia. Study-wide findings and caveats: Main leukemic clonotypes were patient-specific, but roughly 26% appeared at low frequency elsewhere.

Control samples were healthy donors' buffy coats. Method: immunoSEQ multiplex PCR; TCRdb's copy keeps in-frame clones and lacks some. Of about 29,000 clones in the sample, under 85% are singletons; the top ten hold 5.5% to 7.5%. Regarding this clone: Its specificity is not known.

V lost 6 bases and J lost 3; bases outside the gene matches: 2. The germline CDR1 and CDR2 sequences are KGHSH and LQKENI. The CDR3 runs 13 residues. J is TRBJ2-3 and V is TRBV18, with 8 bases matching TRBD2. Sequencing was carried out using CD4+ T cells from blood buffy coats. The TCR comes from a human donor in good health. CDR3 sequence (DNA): TGTGCCAGCTCTCGGGGGGGGACAGATACGCAGTATTTT. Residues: CASSRGGTDTQYF.